This passage covers 15 T cell receptor beta chains from one sample sequenced in a study of OX40 agonist ivuxolimab in advanced cancers. Assay used: immunoSEQ multiplex PCR; TCRdb lists only in-frame clones, some missing. The sample lists 30,000 to 45,000 clones, more than 75% occurring once. The material sequenced was CD4+ or CD8+ T cells sorted from blood, taken in a trial of the OX40 agonist ivuxolimab. The receptor source for this set is an adult with an advanced solid tumor such as melanoma, head and neck, liver or kidney cancer.

This chain joins TRBV6-1 and TRBJ1-1, with 7 nucleotides matching TRBD1. From germline, CDR1 is MNHNS and CDR2 SASEGT. V lost 4 bases, J lost 4 bases, and 3 bases stayed unmatched. This CDR3 spans 13 amino acids. CDR3 residues: CASSGQGFTEAFF. CDR3 in DNA: TGTGCCAGCAGTGGACAGGGATTCACTGAAGCTTTCTTT.

The V and J genes are TRBV28 and TRBJ2-7, with TRBD1 identical over 10 bases. The CDR3 consists of 15 residues. Trimming at V came to 5 bases and at J to 2 bases, leaving 6 bases not matched to a gene. Looked up from germline, CDR1 is MDHEN and CDR2 is SYDVKM. The CDR3 protein is CASSIGQGGTYEQYF. The CDR3, as DNA: TGTGCCAGCAGTATCGGACAGGGGGGCACCTACGAGCAGTACTTC. Drawing the rest from reference TRBV28 and TRBJ2-7, the complete variable domain is DVKVTQSSRYLVKRTGEKVFLECVQDMDHENMFWYRQDPGLGLRLIYFSYDVKMKEKGDIPEGYSVSREKKERFSLILESASTNQTSMYLCASSIGQGGTYEQYFGPGTRLTVT.

The chain carries TRBV5-1 and TRBJ1-1, with D possibly being TRBD1 (6 bases). The CDR3 totals 15 residues. V lost 2 bases to trimming and J lost 0 bases, with 11 bases between them. Germline loops: CDR1 SGHRS, CDR2 YFSETQ. The CDR3 is CASSLFGGLNTEAFF. For the CDR3, the DNA is TGCGCCAGCAGCTTATTTGGGGGCCTGAACACTGAAGCTTTCTTT.

V usage is TRBV9 and J usage is TRBJ2-5; TRBD2 matches at 9 bases. The CDR3 extends over 15 amino acids. V gave up 0 bases and J gave up 7 bases; unmatched junction bases: 7. Germline CDR1 and CDR2: SGDLS and YYNGEE. The chain's CDR3 is CASSVDSGGLLTQYF. As DNA, the CDR3 is TGTGCCAGCAGCGTAGACAGCGGGGGGTTATTGACCCAGTACTTC.

The chain has TRBV6-1 and TRBJ1-2; D ambiguous. Looked up from germline, CDR1 is MNHNS and CDR2 is SASEGT. This CDR3 has 16 amino acids. Trimming stripped 0 bases from V and 0 bases from J, with 11 bases between. The DNA of the CDR3 is TGTGCCAGCAGTGAAGCCGATTTAAGACCTAACTATGGCTACACCTTC. It encodes CASSEADLRPNYGYTF.

The V call is TRBV4-2, the J call TRBJ2-5, with 14 bases aligning to TRBD2. The CDR3 length is 22 residues. Trimming at V came to 4 bases and at J to 9 bases, leaving 28 bases not matched to a gene. CDR1 and CDR2 (germline): LGHNA, YNFKEQ. CDR3: CASSLGGRGQGRQGLAGGPQYF. The DNA of the CDR3 is TGTGCCAGCAGCCTAGGGGGCCGGGGACAGGGGCGCCAAGGACTAGCGGGAGGTCCCCAGTACTTC.

The count of this clone is one. The chain links TRBV19 to TRBJ2-3, with D uncertain. Germline CDR1 is LNHDA and CDR2 is SQIVND (reference sequence). V dropped 10 bases and J dropped 4 bases, with 15 bases sitting between them. The CDR3 contains 13 residues. CDR3 in amino acids: CATTPKGADTQYF. The CDR3, as DNA: TGTGCCACCACGCCCAAGGGCGCAGATACGCAGTATTTT.

The chain combines TRBV7-2 with TRBJ2-1; a possible D gene is TRBD2 (6 bases). The CDR3 length is 14 residues. V shed 4 bases and J shed 4 bases, with 11 bases lying between them. CDR1 SGHTA and CDR2 FQGNSA come from the germline V gene. The CDR3 protein is CASSSGTRYNEQFF. The CDR3 DNA follows: TGTGCCAGCAGCTCCGGGACTCGGTACAATGAGCAGTTCTTC.

This chain uses TRBV28 with TRBJ1-5, with 9 bases lining up with TRBD1. Germline values: CDR1 MDHEN, CDR2 SYDVKM. With V trimmed by 4 bases and J by 6 bases, 7 bases remained unmatched. The CDR3 covers 15 residues. The chain's CDR3 is CASSSGTGRFQPQHF. DNA of the CDR3: TGTGCCAGCAGTTCCGGGACAGGGAGGTTTCAGCCCCAGCATTTT.

This clone was observed once. V is TRBV14 and J is TRBJ2-3, with 7 nucleotides matching TRBD2. The CDR3 sequence is 13 residues long. Per germline, CDR1 SGHDN and CDR2 FVKESK. The junction had 2 bases not matched to a gene; V was cut back by 8 bases and J by 0 bases. The CDR3 region is CASAGASTDTQYF. In nucleotides, the CDR3 is TGTGCCAGCGCGGGAGCGAGCACAGATACGCAGTATTTT.

V is TRBV27 and J is TRBJ1-2; 7 bases align to TRBD1. The J segment lost 1 base and the V segment lost 6 bases, leaving 5 bases of the junction unmatched. Looked up from germline, CDR1 is MNHEY and CDR2 is SMNVEV (reference sequence). This CDR3 is 14 amino acids long. In DNA, the CDR3 is TGTGCCAGCAGCCAACAGGGGAGTAACTATGGCTACACCTTC. It translates to CASSQQGSNYGYTF.

V usage is TRBV18 and J usage is TRBJ2-3; 8 nucleotides agree with TRBD1. CDR3 length: 17 residues. The junction had 6 bases not matched to a gene; V was cut back by 1 base and J by 0 bases. Looked up from germline, CDR1 is KGHSH and CDR2 is LQKENI. CDR3 in amino acids: CASSPRPQGASTDTQYF. The CDR3 DNA reads as TGTGCCAGCTCACCACGTCCCCAGGGGGCCAGCACAGATACGCAGTATTTT.

This chain joins TRBV7-9 and TRBJ1-6; 11 bases align to TRBD1. CDR1 and CDR2 (germline): SEHNR, FQNEAQ (reference sequence). There are 15 residues in the CDR3. The V and J ends lost 3 bases and 9 bases, in that order; junction bases with no gene match: 4. CDR3 loop: CASSFRTGGTSPLHF. CDR3 DNA sequence: TGTGCCAGCAGCTTTAGGACAGGGGGCACTTCACCCCTCCACTTT.

This chain links TRBV7-3 with TRBJ1-2; no definite D call. Trimming pared 5 bases from V and 4 bases from J, leaving 14 bases between. The CDR3 runs 14 residues. Germline V gives CDR1 SGHTA, CDR2 FQGTGA. The CDR3 spells CASSPSPEFYGYTF. The CDR3, as DNA: TGTGCCAGCAGCCCCTCCCCGGAATTCTATGGCTACACCTTC.

The chain recombines TRBV29-1 with TRBJ2-1, with D possibly being TRBD1 (5 bases). The V end lost 5 bases, the J end lost 7 bases, and 15 bases lay between the germline ends. The CDR3 is 13 amino acids. CDR1 is SQVTM and CDR2 is ANQGSEA in the germline V gene. CDR3 sequence (DNA): TGCAGCGTTAGCCCCCCAGGGAAGAATGAGCAGTTCTTC. Translated: CSVSPPGKNEQFF.